This T cell receptor (beta chain) stems from a study of cytomegalovirus exposure and HLA in healthy donors. Researchers ran the PCR with 60 Vbeta and 13 Jbeta primers. Repertoires were generated with immunoSEQ multiplex PCR, while TCRdb's copy carries only in-frame clones and drops some. The data show fewer than 110,000 clones, approximately 64% seen once. Study findings and constraints: Despite most TCR sequences being rare, some public TCRs occurred in many donors. Later analysis indicated greater clonal expansion among HLA-associated TCR beta chains than among equally common other chains.

With regard to this clone: As yet, its antigen is unknown.

V shed 8 bases and J shed 7 bases, with 20 bases lying between them. Germline V gene lookup returns CDR1 LNHDA and CDR2 SQIVND (reference sequence). This CDR3 is built from 14 residues. The TCR originated in a woman between 50 and 59 years old in good health and CMV-seronegative. The chain uses TRBV19 and TRBJ1-1; perhaps TRBD1 as D (5 bases). The sample comprised PBMCs. CDR3: CASSGVGGNGEAFF. CDR3 in DNA: TGTGCCAGTTCGGGGGTGGGGGGGAATGGTGAAGCTTTCTTT.